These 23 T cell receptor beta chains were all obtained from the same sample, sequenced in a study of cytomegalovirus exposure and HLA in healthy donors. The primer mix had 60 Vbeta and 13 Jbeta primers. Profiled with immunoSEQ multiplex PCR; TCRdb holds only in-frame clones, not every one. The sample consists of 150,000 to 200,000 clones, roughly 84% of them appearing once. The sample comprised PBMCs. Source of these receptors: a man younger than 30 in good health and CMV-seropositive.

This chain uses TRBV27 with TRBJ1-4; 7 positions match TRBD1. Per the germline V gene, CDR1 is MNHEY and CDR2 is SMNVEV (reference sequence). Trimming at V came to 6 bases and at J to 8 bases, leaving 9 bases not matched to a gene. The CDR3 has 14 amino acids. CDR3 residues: CASSRRQGTEKLFF. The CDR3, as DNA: TGTGCCAGCAGCAGGAGACAGGGAACGGAAAAACTGTTTTTT. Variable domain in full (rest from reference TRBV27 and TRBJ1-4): EAQVTQNPRYLITVTGKKLTVTCSQNMNHEYMSWYRQDPGLGLRQIYYSMNVEVTDKGDVPEGYKVSRKEKRNFPLILESPSPNQTSLYFCASSRRQGTEKLFFGSGTQLSVL.

The DNA of the CDR3 is TGCGCCAGCAGCTTTGCTGGGGGGACTGAAGCTTTCTTT. This codes for CASSFAGGTEAFF. The chain is built from TRBV5-1 and TRBJ1-1, with D perhaps TRBD1 (5 bases). CDR3 length equals 13 residues. Germline V lookup: CDR1 SGHRS, CDR2 YFSETQ. V lost 2 bases to trimming and J lost 5 bases, with 10 bases between them.

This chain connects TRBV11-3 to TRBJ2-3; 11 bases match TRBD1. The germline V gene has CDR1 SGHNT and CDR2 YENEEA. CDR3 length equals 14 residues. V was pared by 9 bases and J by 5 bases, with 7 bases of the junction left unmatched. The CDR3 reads CASVDRGRGDTQYF. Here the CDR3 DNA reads TGTGCCAGTGTGGACAGGGGGCGAGGAGATACGCAGTATTTT.

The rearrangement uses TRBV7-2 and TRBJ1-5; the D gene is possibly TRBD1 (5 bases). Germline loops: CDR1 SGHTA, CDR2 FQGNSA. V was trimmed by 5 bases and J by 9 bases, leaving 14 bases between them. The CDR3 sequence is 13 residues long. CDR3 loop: CASSLGHLGPQHF. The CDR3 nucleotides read TGTGCCAGCAGCCTCGGACACCTCGGGCCCCAGCATTTT.

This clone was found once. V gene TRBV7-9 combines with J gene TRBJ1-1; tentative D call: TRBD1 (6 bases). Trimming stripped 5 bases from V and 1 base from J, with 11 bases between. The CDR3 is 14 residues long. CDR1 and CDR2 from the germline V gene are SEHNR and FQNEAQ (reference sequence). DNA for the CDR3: TGTGCCAGCAGCATGGGGGCAGGGAACACTGAAGCTTTCTTT. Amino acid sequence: CASSMGAGNTEAFF.

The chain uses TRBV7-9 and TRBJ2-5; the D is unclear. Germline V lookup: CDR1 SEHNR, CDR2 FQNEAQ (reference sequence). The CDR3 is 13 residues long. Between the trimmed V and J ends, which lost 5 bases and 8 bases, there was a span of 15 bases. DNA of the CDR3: TGTGCCAGCAGCGAAACTAACAATCCTACCCAGTACTTC. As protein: CASSETNNPTQYF.

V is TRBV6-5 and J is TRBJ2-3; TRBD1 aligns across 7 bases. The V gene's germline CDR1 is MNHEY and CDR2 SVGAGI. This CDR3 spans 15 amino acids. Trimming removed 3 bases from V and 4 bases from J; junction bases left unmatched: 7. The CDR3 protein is CASSYIRGLPDTQYF. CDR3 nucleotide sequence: TGTGCCAGCAGTTATATTAGGGGGCTGCCAGATACGCAGTATTTT.

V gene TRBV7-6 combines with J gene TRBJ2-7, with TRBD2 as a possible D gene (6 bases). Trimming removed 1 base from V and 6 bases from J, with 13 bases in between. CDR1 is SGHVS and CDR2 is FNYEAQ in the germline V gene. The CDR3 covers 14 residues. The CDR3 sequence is CASSLGREAGEQYF. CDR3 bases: TGTGCCAGCAGCTTAGGCAGGGAGGCGGGCGAGCAGTACTTC.

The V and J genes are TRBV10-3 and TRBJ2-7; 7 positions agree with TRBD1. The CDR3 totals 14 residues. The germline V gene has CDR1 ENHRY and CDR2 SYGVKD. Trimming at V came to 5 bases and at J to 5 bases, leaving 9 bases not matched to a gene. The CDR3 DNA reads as TGTGCCATCAGTAAACAGGGGTCTAGTCACGAGCAGTACTTC. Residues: CAISKQGSSHEQYF.

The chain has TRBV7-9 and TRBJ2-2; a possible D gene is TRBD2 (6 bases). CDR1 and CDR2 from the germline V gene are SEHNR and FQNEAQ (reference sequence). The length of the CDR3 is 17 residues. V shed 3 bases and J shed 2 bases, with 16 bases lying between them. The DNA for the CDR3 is TGTGCCAGCAGCTTTCCGATTCGGGGGAGAAACACCGGGGAGCTGTTTTTT. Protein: CASSFPIRGRNTGELFF.

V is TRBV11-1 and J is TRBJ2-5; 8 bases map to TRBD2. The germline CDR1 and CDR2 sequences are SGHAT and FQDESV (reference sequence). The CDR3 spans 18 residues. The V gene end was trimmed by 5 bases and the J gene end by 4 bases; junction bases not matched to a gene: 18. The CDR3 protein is CASSPYPPESGGSETQYF. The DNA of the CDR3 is TGTGCCAGCAGCCCTTATCCACCGGAGAGCGGGGGCTCAGAGACCCAGTACTTC.

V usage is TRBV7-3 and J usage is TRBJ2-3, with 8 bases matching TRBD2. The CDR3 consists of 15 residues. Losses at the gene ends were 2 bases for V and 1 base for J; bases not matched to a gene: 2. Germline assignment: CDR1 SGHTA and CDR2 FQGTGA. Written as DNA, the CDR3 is TGTGCCAGCAGCTTAGGCGGGGGGCGCACAGATACGCAGTATTTT. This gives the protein CASSLGGGRTDTQYF.

The CDR3 loop reads CASSPGLAGGEQFF. CDR3 DNA: TGTGCCAGCAGCCCAGGACTAGCGGGGGGAGAGCAGTTCTTC. This chain uses TRBV11-2 with TRBJ2-1; 14 bases agree with TRBD2. The V and J ends lost 5 bases and 10 bases, in that order; junction bases with no gene match: 4. The CDR3 sequence is 14 residues long. CDR1 is SGHAT, CDR2 FQNNGV, per germline.

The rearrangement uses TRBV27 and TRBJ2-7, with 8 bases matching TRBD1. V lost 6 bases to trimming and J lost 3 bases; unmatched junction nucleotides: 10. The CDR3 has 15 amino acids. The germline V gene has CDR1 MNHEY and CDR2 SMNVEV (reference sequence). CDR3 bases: TGTGCCAGCAGACGCAAGGGACAGGCAGACTACGAGCAGTACTTC. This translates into CASRRKGQADYEQYF.

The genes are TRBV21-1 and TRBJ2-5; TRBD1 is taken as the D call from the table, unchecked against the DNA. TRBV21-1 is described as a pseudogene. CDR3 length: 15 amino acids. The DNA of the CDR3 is TGTGCCAGCAAGGGACAGGGGGCACGAGAGGAGACCCAGTACTTC. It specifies CASKGQGAREETQYF.

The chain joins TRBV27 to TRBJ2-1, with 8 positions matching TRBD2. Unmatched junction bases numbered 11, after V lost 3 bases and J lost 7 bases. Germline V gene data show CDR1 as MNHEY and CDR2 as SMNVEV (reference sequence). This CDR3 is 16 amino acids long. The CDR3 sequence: CASSFRPGGAGNEQFF. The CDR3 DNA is TGTGCCAGCAGTTTCCGCCCCGGGGGGGCGGGAAATGAGCAGTTCTTC.

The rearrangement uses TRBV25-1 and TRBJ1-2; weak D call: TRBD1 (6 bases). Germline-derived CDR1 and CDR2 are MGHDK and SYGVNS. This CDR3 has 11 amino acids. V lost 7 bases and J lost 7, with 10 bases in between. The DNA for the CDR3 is TGTGCCAGCACCTCCAGGGGTGGCTACACCTTC. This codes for CASTSRGGYTF.

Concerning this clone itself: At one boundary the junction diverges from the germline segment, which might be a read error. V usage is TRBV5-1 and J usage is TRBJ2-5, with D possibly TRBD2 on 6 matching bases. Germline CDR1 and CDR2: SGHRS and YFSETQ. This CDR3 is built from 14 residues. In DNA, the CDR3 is TGCGCCAGCAGATTGGGAGGACAATGGGAGACCCAGTACTTC. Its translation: CASRLGGQWETQYF.

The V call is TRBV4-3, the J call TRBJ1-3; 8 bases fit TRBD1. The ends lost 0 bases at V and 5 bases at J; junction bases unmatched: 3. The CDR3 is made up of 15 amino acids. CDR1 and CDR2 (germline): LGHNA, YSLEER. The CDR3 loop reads CASSQETRGRNTIYF. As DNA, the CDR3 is TGCGCCAGCAGCCAAGAAACCAGGGGGCGAAACACCATATATTTT.

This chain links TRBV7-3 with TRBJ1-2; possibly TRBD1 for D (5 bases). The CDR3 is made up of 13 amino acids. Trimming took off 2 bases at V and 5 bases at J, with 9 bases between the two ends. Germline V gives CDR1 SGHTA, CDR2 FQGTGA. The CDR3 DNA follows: TGTGCCAGCAGCTTATCCAGGGATTATGGCTACACCTTC. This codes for CASSLSRDYGYTF.

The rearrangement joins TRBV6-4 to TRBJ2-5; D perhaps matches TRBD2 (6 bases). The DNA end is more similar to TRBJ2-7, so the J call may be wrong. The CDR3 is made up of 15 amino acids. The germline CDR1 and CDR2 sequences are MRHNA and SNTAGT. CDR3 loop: CATFQRFGGTYEQYF. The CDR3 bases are TGTGCCACCTTCCAGAGGTTCGGGGGTACCTACGAGCAGTACTTC.

CDR3 bases: TGTGCCAGCAGCCAAGCGGGGACTAGCGGGGGGTTCCCTCTTGGTGAGCAGTTCTTC. Its protein is CASSQAGTSGGFPLGEQFF. The gene calls are TRBV4-2 and TRBJ2-1; TRBD2 matches at 15 bases. The CDR3 extends over 19 amino acids. Looked up from germline, CDR1 is LGHNA and CDR2 is YNFKEQ. V dropped 1 base and J dropped 9; count of bases not matched to a gene: 13.

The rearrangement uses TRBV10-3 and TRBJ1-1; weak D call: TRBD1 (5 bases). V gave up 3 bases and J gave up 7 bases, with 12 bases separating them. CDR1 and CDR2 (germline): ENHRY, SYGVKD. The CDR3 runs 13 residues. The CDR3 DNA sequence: TGTGCCATCAGTGACTACCCGACAGATGAAGCTTTCTTT. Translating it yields CAISDYPTDEAFF.